Detailed here is one T cell receptor (beta chain). The data originate from a study of blood T cell repertoires in COVID-19. The CDR3 has 13 amino acids. The V and J ends lost 7 bases and 4 bases respectively, with 10 bases between them. Generated by immunoSEQ multiplex PCR, the TCRdb table keeps only in-frame clones and is missing some. The table records almost 400,000 clones, roughly 89% of them present only once. V and J are TRBV12-3 or TRBV12-4 and TRBJ1-4; the D is unclear. The sample was PBMCs or T cells enriched from blood (not recorded which). This sequence originates from a woman aged 30 to 39 who had recovered from COVID-19. CDR3 in amino acids: CASTLFLNEKLFF. As DNA, the CDR3 is TGTGCCAGCACACTCTTTCTTAATGAAAAACTGTTTTTT.